These T cell receptor beta chains were read from a single sample in a study of CD8+CD57+ T cells in acquired aplastic anemia. One entry per CDR3 protein results from TCRdb running MiXCR on the reads. The sample holds around 170,000 distinct CDR3 sequences, more than 45% seen once. The sequencing input was sorted CD4+, CD8+, or CD8+CD57+ T cells (not recorded which) from PBMCs. Receptors originate from a human donor with aplastic anemia. The CDR3 runs from the conserved cysteine through the conserved F or W.

>TRBV19|TRBJ2-5
CASSSSSGSQETQYF
>TRBV20-1|TRBJ2-5
CSATPRTDYQETQYF
>TRBV25-1|TRBJ2-1
CASSGTGTSSYNEQFF
>TRBV20-1|TRBJ2-1
CSAIHDNEQFF
>TRBV3-1|TRBJ1-3
CASSPRTGSGNTIYF
>TRBV11-2|TRBJ1-5
CASSLDPGTSNQPQHF
>TRBV12-3/TRBV12-4|TRBJ1-5
CASSFNQGRGNQPQHF
>TRBV12-3/TRBV12-4|NA
CASSPGTRAYEQYF
>TRBV10-3|TRBJ2-1
CAISGTNEQFF
>TRBV25-1|TRBJ1-1
CASGSPTRGTEAFF
>TRBV4-1|TRBJ2-6
CASSQVGSSNSGANVLTF